This T cell receptor (beta chain) came from a study of shared clonotypes between healthy human individuals. Across the whole study: The donor pool was made up of two women and three men aged 18 to 49.

Remarks on this clone: This CDR3 is also generated by other DNA sequences in the sample.

Sequencing used immunoSEQ multiplex PCR; TCRdb keeps in-frame clones, though not all of them. The data show 1.5 million to 1.9 million clones, with 98% seen just once and roughly 0.4% held by the top ten. Material: naive CD4+ T cells sorted from blood. The subset here: CD45RA+ positively selected. The clonotype was recovered from a man aged 25-45 years in good health.

The CDR3 protein is CASSPLGSNEKLFF. DNA for the CDR3: TGTGCCAGCTCACCGTTGGGAAGTAATGAAAAACTGTTTTTT. V and J are TRBV18 and TRBJ1-4; D unresolved. CDR1 is KGHSH, CDR2 LQKENI, per germline. This CDR3 comprises 14 residues. V was pared by 3 bases and J by 4 bases, with 9 bases between.